The 14 T cell receptor beta chains in this list originate from one sample, sequenced in a study of cytomegalovirus exposure and HLA in healthy donors (dated by TCRdb to about 2017). Libraries were made using the immunoSEQ multiplex PCR assay. A mixture of 60 forward primers for TCR Vbeta segments and 13 reverse primers for TCR Jbeta segments was used in the multiplex PCR. The source is immuneACCESS, and TCRdb retained only in-frame sequences with V and J called. Part of the clones is not carried over; for the studies checked, unresolved V genes explain less than half of this, and the remainder is unexplained. This sample has roughly 160,000 clones in its table, and 80% to 90% of those were observed once. Roughly 2.3% of the sample is held by the ten biggest clonotypes. Sequenced sample: PBMCs. These receptors came from a male donor in good health and CMV-seronegative.

In this sample, this clone turned up a few times. This CDR3 reads CASSGTGSSTDTQYF. The CDR3 DNA follows: TGTGCCAGCTCAGGTACAGGTTCTAGCACAGATACGCAGTATTTT. The chain combines TRBV7-3 with TRBJ2-3; possibly TRBD1 for D (5 bases). Trimming removed 8 bases at V and 0 bases at J, with 15 bases between. The V gene's germline CDR1 is SGHTA and CDR2 FQGTGA. The CDR3 is 15 amino acids.

In DNA, the CDR3 is TGTGCCAGCAGCCAATACAGTTCCACTGAAGCTTTCTTT. It specifies CASSQYSSTEAFF. The chain is built from TRBV7-2 and TRBJ1-1; the D is unclear. The CDR3 consists of 13 residues. Germline-derived CDR1 and CDR2 are SGHTA and FQGNSA. Trimming pared 5 bases from V and 4 bases from J, leaving 11 bases between.

The chain joins TRBV2 to TRBJ2-5; no clear D gene. Trimming removed 4 bases from V and 2 bases from J, with 8 bases in between. Germline V gives CDR1 SNHLY, CDR2 FYNNEI. The CDR3 contains 13 residues. DNA for the CDR3: TGTGCCAGCAGTGTGGTCGAGCAAGAGACCCAGTACTTC. It translates to CASSVVEQETQYF.

This clone appeared a single time. The chain links TRBV2 to TRBJ2-5; tentative D call: TRBD2 (7 bases). Germline CDR1 is SNHLY and CDR2 is FYNNEI. Trimming left V 0 bases short and J 5 bases short, with 16 bases between. The CDR3 totals 16 residues. As DNA, the CDR3 is TGTGCCAGCAGTGAAGCGCTGTGGGGGGGCTTGGAGACCCAGTACTTC. Its translation: CASSEALWGGLETQYF.

With regard to this clone: Other DNA sequences in this specimen translate into the identical CDR3. V gene TRBV6-5 combines with J gene TRBJ1-6, with unresolved D. The V and J ends lost 6 bases and 6 bases respectively, with 6 bases between them. The CDR3 runs 12 residues. From germline, CDR1 is MNHEY and CDR2 SVGAGI. The CDR3 DNA follows: TGTGCCAGCAGCCGAGGTAATTCACCCCTCCACTTT. Its translation: CASSRGNSPLHF.

This clone was counted a few times. This chain links TRBV5-1 with TRBJ1-1; weak D call: TRBD1 (5 bases). The CDR3 is 14 amino acids. Trimming cost V 1 base and J 0 bases, with 7 bases left between them. CDR1 is SGHRS, CDR2 YFSETQ, per germline. Here the CDR3 DNA reads TGCGCCAGCAGCTTGTACAGGTTGAACACTGAAGCTTTCTTT. It codes for CASSLYRLNTEAFF.

V usage is TRBV4-3 and J usage is TRBJ2-3, with a tentative D call TRBD1 (5 bases). V was shortened by 0 bases and J by 2 bases, with 15 bases between the two germline ends. The germline V gene encodes CDR1 LGHNA and CDR2 YSLEER. CDR3 length equals 17 residues. CDR3 sequence: CASSQDTPGSTTDTQYF. DNA of the CDR3: TGCGCCAGCAGCCAAGATACCCCAGGGTCGACCACAGATACGCAGTATTTT.

This sequence joins TRBV4-3 and TRBJ1-1; 10 nucleotides line up with TRBD1. J was trimmed by 6 bases and V by 0 bases; bases with no gene match: 4. Germline V gene lookup returns CDR1 LGHNA and CDR2 YSLEER. This CDR3 spans 15 amino acids. The CDR3: CASSQDDRGLAEAFF. The CDR3 DNA sequence: TGCGCCAGCAGCCAAGACGACAGGGGGCTGGCTGAAGCTTTCTTT.

Regarding this clone: One end of the junction does not line up with germline, which may come from a read error. Other DNA sequences in this sample translate to the same CDR3. The V gene is TRBV15, the J gene TRBJ2-2; either TRBD1 or TRBD2 may supply D (5 bases each). CDR1 and CDR2 (germline): LNHNV, YYDKDF (reference sequence). The CDR3 consists of 14 residues. The CDR3 region is CATSRAGSTGELFF. The CDR3 bases are TGTGCTACCAGCAGGGCTGGGAGCACCGGGGAGCTGTTTTTT. Full variable domain (rest looked up from reference TRBV15 and TRBJ2-2): DAMVIQNPRYQVTQFGKPVTLSCSQTLNHNVMYWYQQKSSQAPKLLFHYYDKDFNNEADTPDNFQSRRPNTSFCFLDIRSPGLGDTAMYLCATSRAGSTGELFFGEGSRLTVL.

This chain links TRBV11-2 with TRBJ2-3; 11 positions match TRBD2. Germline CDR1 SGHAT, CDR2 FQNNGV. Trimming at V came to 3 bases and at J to 6 bases, leaving 5 bases not matched to a gene. This CDR3 has 15 amino acids. CDR3 in amino acids: CASSLLAGGGDTQYF. CDR3 nucleotide sequence: TGTGCCAGCAGCTTGCTAGCGGGGGGCGGGGATACGCAGTATTTT.

V is TRBV9 and J is TRBJ2-7, with 9 bases that match TRBD1. Germline trimming cut 3 bases from V and 3 bases from J; bases unmatched to any gene: 4. The germline gives CDR1 SGDLS, CDR2 YYNGEE. The CDR3 contains 14 residues. CDR3 nucleotides: TGTGCCAGCAGCGGGGGACAGGGAGACTACGAGCAGTACTTC. It encodes CASSGGQGDYEQYF.

This rearrangement joins TRBV28 to TRBJ1-4; 7 nucleotides agree with TRBD1. V trimming: 3 bases; J trimming: 4 bases; junction bases outside the gene matches: 5. This CDR3 is 15 amino acids long. CDR1 and CDR2 (germline): MDHEN, SYDVKM. For the CDR3, the DNA is TGTGCCAGCAGTTTGGTGACAGGGAGTAATGAAAAACTGTTTTTT. It translates to CASSLVTGSNEKLFF.

The genes are TRBV5-6 and TRBJ2-5, with D maybe TRBD2 (7 bases). The CDR3 has 18 amino acids. Trimming shortened V by 1 base and J by 2 bases, and 21 bases separated the two germline ends. The germline CDR1 and CDR2 sequences are SGHDT and YYEEEE. CDR3 region: CASSLYGPAGASQETQYF. The CDR3 region has the DNA TGTGCCAGCAGCTTGTATGGGCCGGCGGGGGCATCGCAAGAGACCCAGTACTTC.

The J gene is TRBJ1-1, the V gene TRBV7-2, with D unresolved. Germline V gene lookup returns CDR1 SGHTA and CDR2 FQGNSA. The V end lost 5 bases, the J end lost 7 bases, and 8 bases lay between the germline ends. The CDR3 totals 11 residues. Here the CDR3 reads CASSERVEAFF. CDR3 nucleotide sequence: TGTGCCAGCAGCGAGCGGGTTGAAGCTTTCTTT.